A selection of T cell receptor beta chains follows, all from one sample in a study of blood T cell repertoires in COVID-19. Only in-frame clones appear in the TCRdb table, and some are missing; sequencing was by immunoSEQ multiplex PCR. The data show 150,000 to 200,000 clones, around nine tenths seen once. Sample: PBMCs or T cells enriched from blood (not recorded which). Receptors originate from a young woman who had recovered from COVID-19. Each CDR3 is given with its conserved first and last residue. The D gene is left open where the match is weak. Rows may omit the clone size; those that give it use once, few, many or a size class.

TRBV27,TRBJ2-7,.,TRBD2,CASSKLSGRRTYEQYF,TGTGCCAGCAGCAAACTTAGCGGGAGAAGGACCTACGAGCAGTACTTC
TRBV27,TRBJ2-5,.,TRBD2,CASKRRGEETQYF,TGTGCCAGCAAAAGGCGGGGGGAAGAGACCCAGTACTTC
TRBV1,TRBJ2-1,.,.,CTSSQDEGLATLFEQFF,TGCACCAGCAGCCAAGATGAGGGACTAGCGACTTTATTTGAGCAGTTCTTC
TRBV18,TRBJ1-5,few,.,CASSPVPQGPQHF,TGTGCCAGCTCACCGGTCCCTCAGGGGCCCCAGCATTTT
TRBV28,TRBJ1-2,.,.,CASSFLRTVLYGYTF,TGTGCCAGCAGTTTTCTTCGGACAGTCCTCTATGGCTACACCTTC
TRBV7-9,TRBJ2-1,.,TRBD1,CASSPTGFAMNEQFF,TGTGCCAGCAGCCCGACAGGGTTCGCGATGAATGAGCAGTTCTTC
TRBV6-6,TRBJ2-1,.,.,CASSYRGLGHNEQFF,TGTGCCAGCAGTTACAGGGGTCTAGGTCACAATGAGCAGTTCTTC
TRBV6-5,TRBJ2-1,.,TRBD2,CASSYSAGGGYNEQFF,TGTGCCAGCAGTTACTCGGCGGGAGGGGGCTACAATGAGCAGTTCTTC
TRBV28,TRBJ2-2,.,TRBD1,CASSSPGQGMVGELFF,TGTGCCAGCAGTTCCCCGGGACAGGGAATGGTCGGGGAGCTGTTTTTT
TRBV28,TRBJ2-5,.,.,CASRGDLETQYF,TGTGCCAGCAGAGGAGACCTGGAGACCCAGTACTTC
TRBV19,TRBJ1-4,.,.,CASLDTSGEEKLFF,TGTGCCAGTCTCGACACCTCGGGAGAAGAAAAACTGTTTTTT
TRBV18,TRBJ2-3,.,.,CASSLGGTDTQYF,TGTGCCAGCTCGTTGGGAGGCACAGATACGCAGTATTTT
TRBV7-6,TRBJ2-7,.,.,CASSPGSGYEQYF,TGTGCCAGCAGCCCGGGGTCCGGCTACGAGCAGTACTTC
TRBV5-4,TRBJ1-1,.,.,CASSLDLQGPTEAFF,TGTGCCAGCAGCTTGGACCTACAGGGTCCCACTGAAGCTTTCTTT
TRBV7-3,TRBJ2-3,.,TRBD2,CASSLTSAGGPADTQYF,TGTGCCAGCAGCTTAACTTCAGCGGGAGGGCCTGCAGATACGCAGTATTTT
TRBV6-5,TRBJ1-5,.,TRBD1,CASRRTGGNNQPQHF,TGTGCCAGCAGACGAACAGGGGGCAACAATCAGCCCCAGCATTTT
TRBV28,TRBJ1-6,.,TRBD1,CASRGTGNNSPLHF,TGTGCCAGCCGTGGGACAGGGAATAATTCACCCCTCCACTTT
TRBV5-1,TRBJ2-1,.,.,CASPEQAGEQFF,TGCGCCAGCCCCGAACAGGCCGGTGAGCAGTTCTTC
TRBV30,TRBJ1-2,.,.,CAWTPPGIYGYTF,TGTGCCTGGACCCCTCCGGGAATCTATGGCTACACCTTC
TRBV6-5,TRBJ2-2,.,TRBD2,CASRSRAGVTGELFF,TGTGCCAGCCGATCCAGGGCGGGAGTCACCGGGGAGCTGTTTTTT
TRBV7-6,TRBJ2-1,.,TRBD2,CASSLFSSGKVNEQFF,TGTGCCAGCAGCTTATTTTCTAGCGGGAAAGTGAATGAGCAGTTCTTC
TRBV19,TRBJ2-5,.,TRBD2,CASSPLAGGTQETQYF,TGTGCCAGTAGCCCCCTAGCGGGAGGGACCCAAGAGACCCAGTACTTC
TRBV7-8,TRBJ1-1,.,.,CASSLARSNTEAFF,TGTGCCAGCAGCTTAGCGAGGAGTAACACTGAAGCTTTCTTT
TRBV28,TRBJ1-2,.,TRBD1,CASSLGTGSHTF,TGTGCCAGCAGTTTGGGGACAGGCTCCCACACCTTC
TRBV15,TRBJ1-1,.,TRBD1,CATSRYGTGGGGTEAFF,TGTGCCACCAGCAGATACGGGACAGGGGGCGGCGGCACTGAAGCTTTCTTT
TRBV10-1,TRBJ2-5,.,.,CASSETPGRGETQYF,TGCGCCAGCAGTGAGACCCCGGGACGGGGGGAGACCCAGTACTTC
TRBV6-1,TRBJ2-7,.,.,CASSEQPLENAYEQYF,TGTGCCAGCAGTGAACAACCTTTGGAGAACGCCTACGAGCAGTACTTC
TRBV3-1/TRBV3-2,TRBJ1-1,.,.,CASSQSGKNTEAFF,TGTGCCAGCAGCCAATCGGGGAAGAACACTGAAGCTTTCTTT
TRBV6-1,TRBJ1-1,.,.,CASSEQPGRSTEAFF,TGTGCCAGCAGTGAACAACCAGGGCGTAGCACTGAAGCTTTCTTT
TRBV2,TRBJ2-3,.,TRBD1,CASRANRGPITDTQYF,TGTGCCAGCAGAGCAAACAGGGGCCCAATCACAGATACGCAGTATTTT
TRBV7-8,TRBJ2-7,.,.,CASSLMGRAIYEQYF,TGTGCCAGCAGCTTAATGGGCAGGGCTATCTACGAGCAGTACTTC
TRBV7-2,TRBJ2-7,.,TRBD2,CASSSAGTSSYEQYF,TGTGCCAGCAGCTCCGCCGGGACTAGCTCCTACGAGCAGTACTTC
TRBV18,TRBJ1-1,.,TRBD1,CASSSLTGIGTEAFF,TGTGCCAGCTCATCCCTGACAGGGATAGGCACTGAAGCTTTCTTT
TRBV19,TRBJ1-4,.,TRBD1,CASSPHDREDKLFF,TGTGCCAGTAGTCCCCACGACAGGGAGGATAAACTGTTTTTT
TRBV28,TRBJ2-7,.,TRBD1,CASSRSGTGGYEQYF,TGTGCCAGCAGCCGTTCCGGGACAGGGGGCTACGAGCAGTACTTC
TRBV28,TRBJ1-5,.,.,CASSLKGSNQPQHF,TGTGCCAGCAGCCTCAAGGGGAGCAATCAGCCCCAGCATTTT
TRBV3-1/TRBV3-2,TRBJ1-2,.,TRBD1,CASSPNRGGNYGYTF,TGTGCCAGCAGCCCTAACAGGGGAGGTAACTATGGCTACACCTTC
TRBV7-3,TRBJ2-5,.,TRBD2,CASSSGTSGGQETQYF,TGTGCCAGCAGCTCCGGGACTAGCGGGGGACAAGAGACCCAGTACTTC
TRBV20-1,TRBJ2-3,.,TRBD2,CSASHLAGAGGSDTQYF,TGCAGTGCTAGTCATCTAGCGGGAGCGGGGGGCTCAGATACGCAGTATTTT
TRBV28,TRBJ1-5,.,TRBD1,CASSLQGNQPQHF,TGTGCCAGCAGCTTACAGGGGAATCAGCCCCAGCATTTT
TRBV10-2,TRBJ2-7,.,TRBD1,CASSSGQIKDEQYF,TGCGCCAGCAGTTCGGGACAGATAAAAGACGAGCAGTACTTC
TRBV3-1/TRBV3-2,TRBJ2-5,.,.,CASSHRGGGETQYF,TGTGCCAGCAGCCACCGGGGAGGAGGAGAGACCCAGTACTTC
TRBV6-5,TRBJ2-7,.,TRBD2,CASSYSVWEGDRYF,TGTGCCAGCAGTTACTCGGTTTGGGAGGGCGATAGGTACTTC
TRBV18,TRBJ1-4,once,TRBD1,CASSPRTGSDEKLFF,TGTGCCAGCTCGCCCCGGACAGGGTCGGATGAAAAACTGTTTTTT
TRBV5-1,TRBJ2-1,once,TRBD2,CASSLAPLAGGSSYNEQFF,TGCGCCAGCAGCTTGGCCCCCCTAGCGGGAGGGAGCTCCTACAATGAGCAGTTCTTC
TRBV6-1,TRBJ2-3,.,.,CASSERRATDTQYF,TGTGCCAGCAGTGAACGCAGGGCCACAGATACGCAGTATTTT
TRBV6-2/TRBV6-3,TRBJ2-5,.,.,CASSTPDGEQETQYF,TGTGCCAGCAGTACGCCGGACGGGGAACAAGAGACCCAGTACTTC
TRBV28,TRBJ1-1,.,.,CASRTSRGRENTEAFF,TGTGCCAGCAGGACAAGCAGGGGAAGAGAGAACACTGAAGCTTTCTTT